This TCR beta chain stems from a study of OX40 agonist ivuxolimab in advanced cancers. Study as a whole: A diagnosis of hepatocellular carcinoma, melanoma, renal cell or head and neck cancer was present in dose-escalation patients. General study results and limits: Partial responders dosed at 0.1-3.0 mg/kg displayed clonal expansion ranking among the lowest.

After removal of 2 bases from V and 7 bases from J, the junction contained 5 bases not matched to a gene. The germline V gene has CDR1 SGHTA and CDR2 FQGTGA. CDR3 size: 14 residues. Clones were read by immunoSEQ multiplex PCR, and TCRdb kept only the in-frame ones, dropping some. Of roughly 43,000 clones listed, 88% are singletons. On this clone itself: Its antigen remains unidentified.

The clonotype comes from an adult with an advanced solid tumor such as melanoma, head and neck, liver or kidney cancer. The sequenced sample was CD4+ or CD8+ T cells sorted from blood, obtained in a trial of the OX40 agonist ivuxolimab. This chain joins TRBV7-3 and TRBJ2-1, with 7 bases matching TRBD2. As DNA, the CDR3 is TGTGCCAGCAGCTTAGGAGCGGGGTCTAATGAGCAGTTCTTC. Translation: CASSLGAGSNEQFF. The full variable domain, in which reference TRBV7-3 and TRBJ2-1 provide the parts outside the CDR3, is GAGVSQTPSNKVTEKGKYVELRCDPISGHTALYWYRQSLGQGPEFLIYFQGTGAADDSGLPNDRFFAVRPEGSVSTLKIQRTERGDSAVYLCASSLGAGSNEQFFGPGTRLTVL.